The 19 T cell receptor beta chains presented below share a single source sample, sequenced in a study of T cell responses to AZD1222 COVID-19 vaccine. Only in-frame clones appear in the TCRdb table, and some are missing; sequencing was by immunoSEQ multiplex PCR. The table includes 170,000 or so clones, 90% detected once. Sequenced material: peripheral blood, taken on day 0 of AZD1222 vaccination. The receptors derive from an adult in good health.

This clone has only a few counts. The gene calls are TRBV4-1 and TRBJ1-6, with D perhaps TRBD1 (5 bases). Between the trimmed V and J ends, which lost 0 bases and 5 bases, there was a span of 11 bases. This CDR3 is 16 amino acids long. Looked up from germline, CDR1 is MGHRA and CDR2 is YSYEKL. In DNA, the CDR3 is TGCGCCAGCAGCCAAGATCGTGGGGCCAATAATTCACCCCTCCACTTT. Its protein is CASSQDRGANNSPLHF.

V and J are TRBV29-1 and TRBJ2-7, with no clear D. The V and J ends lost 3 bases and 4 bases respectively, with 10 bases between them. The CDR3 is 12 amino acids. CDR1 and CDR2 (germline): SQVTM, ANQGSEA. Here the CDR3 reads CSVEQAGYEQYF. DNA for the CDR3: TGCAGCGTTGAGCAAGCAGGTTACGAGCAGTACTTC.

This rearrangement joins TRBV19 to TRBJ1-1; 7 nucleotides agree with TRBD1. V shed 7 bases and J 1 base; nucleotides not matched to a gene: 9. This CDR3 contains 15 residues. Per germline, CDR1 LNHDA and CDR2 SQIVND (reference sequence). This CDR3 reads CASTAKTGPNTEAFF. The DNA of the CDR3 is TGTGCCAGTACCGCCAAGACAGGGCCGAACACTGAAGCTTTCTTT.

This chain joins TRBV3-1 (or the pseudogene TRBV3-2) and TRBJ1-1, with 7 bases that match TRBD1. V lost 10 bases to trimming and J lost 7 bases; unmatched junction nucleotides: 21. CDR1 is LGHDT, CDR2 YNNKEL, per germline (reference sequence). This CDR3 region has 16 residues. CDR3: CANPVRDREGRGEAFF. The CDR3 bases are TGTGCCAACCCCGTCCGAGACAGGGAAGGGAGGGGTGAAGCTTTCTTT.

The chain combines TRBV11-1 with TRBJ2-3; tentative D call: TRBD2 (6 bases). Germline CDR1 reads SGHAT; CDR2 reads FQDESV (reference sequence). CDR3 length equals 12 residues. V lost 6 bases and J lost 6, with 10 bases in between. The CDR3 is CASRSGVDTQYF. CDR3 nucleotide sequence: TGTGCCAGCAGATCGGGGGTGGATACGCAGTATTTT.

The J gene is TRBJ1-1, the V gene TRBV19; TRBD1 might be the D (6 bases). CDR1 is LNHDA and CDR2 is SQIVND in the germline V gene (reference sequence). Deletions cut 4 bases from V and 6 bases from J, with 24 bases between. There are 17 residues in the CDR3. This chain's CDR3 is CASSNIGWGQRYAEAFF. The DNA of the CDR3 is TGTGCCAGTAGTAATATTGGCTGGGGGCAACGTTACGCTGAAGCTTTCTTT.

V is TRBV7-3 and J is TRBJ2-1, with 9 nucleotides matching TRBD1. The V gene's germline CDR1 is SGHTA and CDR2 FQGTGA. The CDR3 is 16 residues long. V gave up 6 bases and J gave up 2 bases; unmatched junction bases: 8. The CDR3 DNA reads as TGTGCCAGCAGTTCTACAGGGGGCATGGCCTACAATGAGCAGTTCTTC. It translates to CASSSTGGMAYNEQFF.

The chain combines TRBV3-1 (or the pseudogene TRBV3-2) with TRBJ2-5, with 7 bases matching TRBD2. The germline gives CDR1 LGHDT, CDR2 YNNKEL (reference sequence). Trimming took 4 bases from V and 7 from J; bases not matched to a gene: 12. The CDR3 loop spans 15 amino acids. The CDR3 nucleotides read TGTGCCAGCAGCCCGCAGCCCCCTAGCGGCGGGACCCAGTACTTC. It specifies CASSPQPPSGGTQYF.

The CDR3 DNA follows: TGCGCCAGCAGCTTGGACTTGGGGGGAATCGGATATAATTCACCCCTCCACTTT. This gives the protein CASSLDLGGIGYNSPLHF. The rearrangement joins TRBV5-1 to TRBJ1-6; weak D call: TRBD1 (5 bases). This CDR3 has 18 residues. V gave up 0 bases and J gave up 4 bases, with 17 bases separating them. CDR1 SGHRS and CDR2 YFSETQ come from the germline V gene. Based on the CDR3 plus reference TRBV5-1 and TRBJ1-6, the full variable domain is KAGVTQTPRYLIKTRGQQVTLSCSPISGHRSVSWYQQTPGQGLQFLFEYFSETQRNKGNFPGRFSGRQFSNSRSEMNVSTLELGDSALYLCASSLDLGGIGYNSPLHFGNGTRLTVT.

The chain uses TRBV6-1 and TRBJ2-5; TRBD1 is a possible D gene (5 bases). Germline CDR1 reads MNHNS; CDR2 reads SASEGT. The CDR3 consists of 13 residues. Trimming cost V 2 bases and J 5 bases, with 9 bases left between them. The DNA of the CDR3 is TGTGCCAGCAGTGAACAGGGCGTGGAGACCCAGTACTTC. Amino acid sequence: CASSEQGVETQYF.

This chain joins TRBV30 and TRBJ1-1; no clear D gene. V was pared by 5 bases and J by 6 bases, with 10 bases between. The length of the CDR3 is 11 residues. The V gene's germline CDR1 is GTSNPN and CDR2 SVGIG (reference sequence). The CDR3 here is CAWAHDPEAFF. In DNA, the CDR3 is TGTGCCTGGGCCCATGACCCTGAAGCTTTCTTT.

The chain carries TRBV19 and TRBJ2-3, with D unclear. Germline V CDR1 and CDR2: LNHDA, SQIVND (reference sequence). V lost 5 bases to trimming and J lost 2 bases, with 17 bases between them. This CDR3 comprises 16 residues. This CDR3 reads CASSSQTGSPTDTQYF. The CDR3, as DNA: TGTGCCAGTAGTTCCCAGACTGGTTCCCCCACAGATACGCAGTATTTT.

The V call is TRBV6-1, the J call TRBJ1-2, with 11 bases identical to TRBD1. This CDR3 is built from 15 residues. CDR1 MNHNS and CDR2 SASEGT come from the germline V gene. The V gene end was trimmed by 3 bases and the J gene end by 7 bases; junction bases not matched to a gene: 7. CDR3 protein: CASSDHGQGAGGYTF. The DNA of the CDR3 is TGTGCCAGCAGTGACCATGGACAGGGGGCTGGTGGCTACACCTTC.

The rearrangement links TRBV7-9 to TRBJ2-1; TRBD2 agrees at 8 bases. This CDR3 comprises 15 residues. The germline V gene has CDR1 SEHNR and CDR2 FQNEAQ (reference sequence). The ends lost 5 bases at V and 8 bases at J; junction bases unmatched: 11. DNA for the CDR3: TGTGCCAGCAGCCCCCCACGGGGGGGGAGGGATGAGCAGTTCTTC. Translation: CASSPPRGGRDEQFF.

The J gene is TRBJ1-5, the V gene TRBV6-1; the D is unclear. Germline V gene data show CDR1 as MNHNS and CDR2 as SASEGT. This CDR3 has 13 amino acids. V dropped 1 base and J dropped 11 bases, with 12 bases sitting between them. The CDR3 protein is CASSEVAGRAQHF. In DNA form, the CDR3 reads TGTGCCAGCAGTGAAGTAGCGGGGAGGGCCCAGCATTTT.

The chain couples TRBV29-1 to TRBJ2-2; D is uncertain. The CDR3 is 16 residues long. Germline CDR1 and CDR2: SQVTM and ANQGSEA. V was clipped by 8 bases and J by 5 bases, with 24 bases between them. The CDR3 sequence is CSRLSLGRFVTGELFF. CDR3 DNA: TGCAGCAGGTTGAGTCTCGGCCGATTTGTGACCGGGGAGCTGTTTTTT.

The CDR3: CASSQDLSGGGGQPQHF. CDR3 nucleotide sequence: TGCGCCAGCAGCCAAGATCTGTCCGGGGGGGGCGGACAGCCCCAGCATTTT. The V and J genes are TRBV4-3 and TRBJ1-5; D perhaps matches TRBD1 (6 bases). V was clipped by 0 bases and J by 7 bases, with 19 bases between them. The CDR3 is 17 residues long. Germline loops: CDR1 LGHNA, CDR2 YSLEER.

The gene calls are TRBV5-4 and TRBJ1-2; D is possibly TRBD1 (6 bases). Germline V lookup: CDR1 SGHNT, CDR2 YYREEE (reference sequence). Trimming shortened V by 5 bases and J by 7 bases, and 24 bases separated the two germline ends. There are 16 residues in the CDR3. CDR3 coding DNA: TGTGCCAGCAGGTTGAGCTGGCAGGGGAGCATCCGTGGCTACACCTTC. Protein: CASRLSWQGSIRGYTF. Supplemented by reference TRBV5-4 and TRBJ1-2, the full variable domain reads ETGVTQSPTHLIKTRGQQVTLRCSSQSGHNTVSWYQQALGQGPQFIFQYYREEENGRGNFPPRFSGLQFPNYSSELNVNALELDDSALYLCASRLSWQGSIRGYTFGSGTRLTVV.

The chain carries TRBV19 and TRBJ2-7; 8 positions match TRBD1. Trimming removed 6 bases from V and 6 bases from J; junction bases left unmatched: 16. This CDR3 is built from 16 residues. CDR1 is LNHDA, CDR2 SQIVND, per germline (reference sequence). The CDR3 is CASSWTGQYSSSEQYF. The CDR3 DNA sequence: TGTGCCAGTAGCTGGACAGGGCAGTATTCTTCGAGCGAGCAGTACTTC.